What follows are 20 T cell receptor beta chains derived from one specimen sequenced in a study of T cell responses to AZD1222 COVID-19 vaccine. Here immunoSEQ multiplex PCR was the method, and the copy in TCRdb shows in-frame clones only, minus some. The sample shows roughly 150,000 clones, 90% of them seen only once. This material consisted of peripheral blood, taken 28 days after the second AZD1222 dose. The receptor set was obtained from an adult who received the AZD1222 COVID-19 vaccine.

This clone was counted between two and nine times. V usage is TRBV28 and J usage is TRBJ1-2, with TRBD1 as a possible D gene (5 bases). The CDR3 is 18 amino acids. Per germline, CDR1 MDHEN and CDR2 SYDVKM. Trimming removed 8 bases from V and 4 bases from J, with 29 bases in between. The CDR3 loop is CASFGVGAGIILGYGYTF. In nucleotides, the CDR3 is TGTGCCAGCTTTGGCGTTGGGGCAGGGATAATTTTAGGCTATGGCTACACCTTC.

The genes are TRBV12-5 and TRBJ2-3; D is undetermined. V was pared by 6 bases and J by 1 base, with 11 bases between. This CDR3 has 14 amino acids. Germline V gene sequence: CDR1 LGHNT, CDR2 FRNRAP. The DNA of the CDR3 is TGTGCTAGTGGCACCAGGATTCGCACAGATACGCAGTATTTT. The encoded protein is CASGTRIRTDTQYF.

The rearrangement uses TRBV5-4 and TRBJ2-1; 8 bases line up with TRBD2. The CDR3 has 17 residues. The V gene's germline CDR1 is SGHNT and CDR2 YYREEE (reference sequence). V gave up 0 bases and J gave up 9 bases; unmatched junction bases: 14. The CDR3 reads CASSLGGASGWSSEQFF. In DNA form, the CDR3 reads TGTGCCAGCAGCTTGGGGGGGGCTAGCGGGTGGAGTAGTGAGCAGTTCTTC. The full variable domain, completed using reference TRBV5-4 and TRBJ2-1, is ETGVTQSPTHLIKTRGQQVTLRCSSQSGHNTVSWYQQALGQGPQFIFQYYREEENGRGNFPPRFSGLQFPNYSSELNVNALELDDSALYLCASSLGGASGWSSEQFFGPGTRLTVL.

The J gene is TRBJ1-2, the V gene TRBV5-1; D unresolved. Deletions cut 0 bases from V and 4 bases from J, with 16 bases between. CDR1 SGHRS and CDR2 YFSETQ come from the germline V gene. CDR3 length equals 16 residues. CDR3 sequence (DNA): TGCGCCAGCAGCTTGGCGGTCGCGGCGAACCCCTATGGCTACACCTTC. Protein product: CASSLAVAANPYGYTF.

The V gene is TRBV21-1, the J gene TRBJ2-3; the table gives TRBD2 as D, unverified against the DNA. TRBV21-1 is a listed pseudogene. This CDR3 contains 13 residues. CDR3 sequence (DNA): TGTGCCAGTCCTGCGCTAGCGTTTTATACGCAGTATTTT. It translates to CASPALAFYTQYF.

V and J are TRBV2 and TRBJ1-5, with 10 bases fitting TRBD1. The CDR3 length is 15 residues. Trimming took 8 bases from V and 7 from J; bases not matched to a gene: 11. Germline CDR1 and CDR2: SNHLY and FYNNEI. The CDR3 DNA sequence: TGTGCCAGCGGGAGGACAGGGGGTCTGGGACAGCCCCAGCATTTT. Translation gives CASGRTGGLGQPQHF.

J is TRBJ2-6 and V is TRBV5-1; D remains unclear. The CDR3 is 16 residues long. The ends were cut back, 0 bases at V and 2 bases at J, with 9 bases in the middle. Per germline, CDR1 SGHRS and CDR2 YFSETQ. The CDR3 loop reads CASSLEGPTGANVLTF. CDR3 bases: TGCGCCAGCAGCTTGGAGGGCCCTACTGGGGCCAACGTCCTGACTTTC.

This sequence joins TRBV6-5 and TRBJ1-2, with D tentatively TRBD1 (5 bases). V lost 2 bases and J lost 6, with 10 bases in between. The CDR3 contains 13 residues. Germline values: CDR1 MNHEY, CDR2 SVGAGI. The CDR3 nucleotides are TGTGCCAGCAGTTACAGGGTAGGGGATGGCTACACCTTC. Encoded protein: CASSYRVGDGYTF.

This chain links TRBV19 with TRBJ1-5; D unclear. Trimming removed 7 bases from V and 0 bases from J, with 13 bases in between. This CDR3 has 15 amino acids. CDR1 is LNHDA, CDR2 SQIVND, per germline (reference sequence). The CDR3 here is CASIPTSNSNQPQHF. As DNA, the CDR3 is TGTGCCAGTATTCCGACATCTAATAGCAATCAGCCCCAGCATTTT. Using reference TRBV19 and TRBJ1-5 for the parts outside the CDR3, the full variable domain is DGGITQSPKYLFRKEGQNVTLSCEQNLNHDAMYWYRQDPGQGLRLIYYSQIVNDFQKGDIAEGYSVSREKKESFPLTVTSAQKNPTAFYLCASIPTSNSNQPQHFGDGTRLSIL.

CDR3 amino acids: CASSLGGKAGNTIYF. The CDR3 DNA reads as TGTGCCAGCAGCTTGGGGGGGAAAGCTGGAAACACCATATATTTT. The chain is built from TRBV5-6 and TRBJ1-3; tentatively, D is TRBD1 (5 bases). CDR1 is SGHDT, CDR2 YYEEEE, per germline. The CDR3 runs to 15 residues. V was trimmed by 0 bases and J by 2 bases, leaving 9 bases between them.

V is TRBV5-1 and J is TRBJ2-5, with 9 bases that match TRBD2. Germline CDR1 SGHRS, CDR2 YFSETQ. The CDR3 contains 15 residues. Trimming removed 2 bases from V and 5 bases from J; junction bases left unmatched: 7. CDR3 region: CASSFRGTSQETQYF. As DNA, the CDR3 is TGCGCCAGCAGCTTCCGGGGGACTAGCCAGGAGACCCAGTACTTC.

In this sample, this clone turned up once. CDR3 sequence: CASEWAGYINEQFF. The CDR3 DNA reads TGTGCCAGCGAGTGGGCGGGGTACATCAATGAGCAGTTCTTC. The chain is built from TRBV25-1 and TRBJ2-1, with a possible D match to TRBD2 (6 bases). The germline V gene encodes CDR1 MGHDK and CDR2 SYGVNS. The V end lost 8 bases, the J end lost 6 bases, and 17 bases lay between the germline ends. The CDR3 is 14 amino acids.

CDR3 amino acids: CASSAEFGQGASKTGELFF. CDR3 sequence (DNA): TGCGCCAGCAGTGCCGAGTTCGGACAGGGGGCAAGTAAAACCGGGGAGCTGTTTTTT. The gene calls are TRBV10-2 and TRBJ2-2; 11 bases fit TRBD1. The length of the CDR3 is 19 residues. Germline lookup yields CDR1 WSHSY and CDR2 SAAADI. V lost 4 bases, J lost 5 bases, and 15 bases stayed unmatched.

The CDR3 loop is CSGRLPGQGYGYTF. CDR3 DNA: TGCAGCGGCAGACTTCCCGGACAGGGATATGGCTACACCTTC. The chain joins TRBV29-1 to TRBJ1-2; 8 bases match TRBD1. J lost 5 bases, V lost 7 bases, and 12 bases had no gene match. Germline V gene data show CDR1 as SQVTM and CDR2 as ANQGSEA. The CDR3 is made up of 14 amino acids.

V is TRBV7-9 and J is TRBJ1-2, with D perhaps matching TRBD1 (6 bases). V was cut by 5 bases and J by 4 bases, with 11 bases left in between. The germline CDR1 and CDR2 sequences are SEHNR and FQNEAQ (reference sequence). This CDR3 is built from 13 residues. The CDR3 sequence: CASSPGQSYGYTF. The CDR3 nucleotides are TGTGCCAGCAGCCCCGGACAGAGCTATGGCTACACCTTC.

The V call is TRBV6-5, the J call TRBJ1-5; D is undetermined. CDR3 length equals 16 residues. V dropped 4 bases and J dropped 0 bases, with 13 bases sitting between them. Germline values: CDR1 MNHEY, CDR2 SVGAGI. CDR3 sequence (DNA): TGTGCCAGCAGTTTCGACCCAAAATATAGCAATCAGCCCCAGCATTTT. This encodes CASSFDPKYSNQPQHF.

This sequence joins TRBV28 and TRBJ1-1; possibly TRBD1 for D (6 bases). Per germline, CDR1 MDHEN and CDR2 SYDVKM. V lost 6 bases, J lost 7 bases, and 18 bases lay in between. The CDR3 spans 14 residues. CDR3 sequence reads: CASSLSYRGGEAFF. DNA for the CDR3: TGTGCCAGCAGCCTTTCTTATAGGGGGGGTGAAGCTTTCTTT.

This chain joins TRBV7-3 and TRBJ2-3; D uncertain. The CDR3 extends over 13 amino acids. Germline CDR1 and CDR2: SGHTA and FQGTGA. Trimming removed 5 bases at V and 5 bases at J, with 11 bases between. CDR3 amino acids: CASSLSDRDTQYF. The DNA of the CDR3 is TGTGCCAGCAGCCTTTCGGATCGAGATACGCAGTATTTT.

The chain recombines TRBV7-2 with TRBJ2-7; D ambiguous. Germline CDR1 reads SGHTA; CDR2 reads FQGNSA. The ends were cut back, 3 bases at V and 0 bases at J, with 15 bases in the middle. This CDR3 is 16 amino acids long. CDR3 loop: CASSFDPFTSSYEQYF. DNA for the CDR3: TGTGCCAGCAGCTTCGACCCCTTCACAAGCTCCTACGAGCAGTACTTC.

The V gene is TRBV2, the J gene TRBJ1-1, with D tentatively TRBD1 (6 bases). The ends were cut back, 6 bases at V and 1 base at J, with 12 bases in the middle. From germline, CDR1 is SNHLY and CDR2 FYNNEI. The CDR3 loop spans 14 amino acids. CDR3 sequence reads: CASRRGGRNTEAFF. CDR3 nucleotides: TGTGCCAGCAGGAGAGGGGGAAGGAACACTGAAGCTTTCTTT.